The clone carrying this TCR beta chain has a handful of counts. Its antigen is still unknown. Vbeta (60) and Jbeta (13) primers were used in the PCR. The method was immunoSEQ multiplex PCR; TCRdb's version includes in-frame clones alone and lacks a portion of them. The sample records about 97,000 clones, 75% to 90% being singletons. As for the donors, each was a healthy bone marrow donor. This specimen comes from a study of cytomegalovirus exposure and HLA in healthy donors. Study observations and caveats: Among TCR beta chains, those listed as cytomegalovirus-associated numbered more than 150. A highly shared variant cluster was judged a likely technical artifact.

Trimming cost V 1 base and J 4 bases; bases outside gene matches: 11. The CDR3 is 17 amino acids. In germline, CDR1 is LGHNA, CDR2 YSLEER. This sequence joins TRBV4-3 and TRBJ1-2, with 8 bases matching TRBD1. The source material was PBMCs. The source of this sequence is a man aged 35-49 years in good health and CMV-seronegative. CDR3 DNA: TGCGCCAGCAGCCAAGGAGAGTCCGCGGACAGGGCCTATGGCTACACCTTC. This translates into CASSQGESADRAYGYTF.